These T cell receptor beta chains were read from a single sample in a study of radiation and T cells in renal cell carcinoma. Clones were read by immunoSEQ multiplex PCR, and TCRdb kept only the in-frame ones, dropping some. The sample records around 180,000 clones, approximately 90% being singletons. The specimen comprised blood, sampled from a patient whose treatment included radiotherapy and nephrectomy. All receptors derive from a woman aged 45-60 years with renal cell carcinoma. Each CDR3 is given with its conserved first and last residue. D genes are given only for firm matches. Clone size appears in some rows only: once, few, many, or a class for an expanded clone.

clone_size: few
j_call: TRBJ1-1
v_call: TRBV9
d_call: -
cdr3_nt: TGTGCCAGCAGCGTAGGATATACGAGCACTGAAGCTTTCTTT
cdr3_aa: CASSVGYTSTEAFF

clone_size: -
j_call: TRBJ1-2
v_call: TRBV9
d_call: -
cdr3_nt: TGTGCCAGCAGCGTAGGGCCTAACTATTCCTATGGCTACACCTTC
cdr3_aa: CASSVGPNYSYGYTF

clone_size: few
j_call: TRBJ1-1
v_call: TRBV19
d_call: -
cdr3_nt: TGTGCCAGTAGTAGAGAAGGCAGAAGGACTGAAGCTTTCTTT
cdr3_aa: CASSREGRRTEAFF

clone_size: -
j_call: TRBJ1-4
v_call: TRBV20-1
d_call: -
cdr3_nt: TGCAGTGCCAAAGGTTTGATGGAACTGTTTTTT
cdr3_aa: CSAKGLMELFF

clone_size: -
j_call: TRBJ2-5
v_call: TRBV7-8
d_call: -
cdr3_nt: TGTGCCAGCAGCTTTTCGGGGGCTTCGGAGACCCAGTACTTC
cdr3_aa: CASSFSGASETQYF

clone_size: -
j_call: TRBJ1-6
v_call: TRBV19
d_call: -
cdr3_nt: TGTGCCAGTAGTATCATGAGCTCCTATAATTCACCCCTCCACTTT
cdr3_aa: CASSIMSSYNSPLHF

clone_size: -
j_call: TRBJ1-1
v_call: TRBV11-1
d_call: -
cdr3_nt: TGTGCCAGCAGCTTAGGGCAGCAGGACTCTGAAGCTTTCTTT
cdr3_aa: CASSLGQQDSEAFF

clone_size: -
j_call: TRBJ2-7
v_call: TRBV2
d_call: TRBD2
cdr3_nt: TGTGCCAGCAGGCCGGGACTAACTGAAACCTACGAGCAGTACTTC
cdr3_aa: CASRPGLTETYEQYF

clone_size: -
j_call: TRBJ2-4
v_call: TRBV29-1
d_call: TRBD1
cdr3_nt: TGCAGCGTCCAGGGGGACAGGACCCAAAACATTCAGTACTTC
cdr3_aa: CSVQGDRTQNIQYF

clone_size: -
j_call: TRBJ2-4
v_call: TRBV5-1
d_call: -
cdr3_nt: TGCGCCAGCAGCTTGGCTGGAGGGATGGCCAAAAACATTCAGTACTTC
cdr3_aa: CASSLAGGMAKNIQYF

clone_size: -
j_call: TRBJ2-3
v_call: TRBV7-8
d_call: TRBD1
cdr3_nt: TGTGCCAGCAGCTTAGAGACAGGGATATTCACAGATACGCAGTATTTT
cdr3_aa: CASSLETGIFTDTQYF

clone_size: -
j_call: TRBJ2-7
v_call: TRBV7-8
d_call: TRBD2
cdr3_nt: TGTGCCAGCAGCTTAGATTTGGTCCTAGCGGGTTCCTACGAGCAGTACTTC
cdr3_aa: CASSLDLVLAGSYEQYF

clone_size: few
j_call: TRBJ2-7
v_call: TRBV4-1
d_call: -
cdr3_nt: TGCGCCAGTTCGGTCCGGGACCGATCCTACGAGCAGTACTTC
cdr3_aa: CASSVRDRSYEQYF

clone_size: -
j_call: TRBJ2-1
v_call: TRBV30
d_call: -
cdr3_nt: TGTGCCTGGAGTGCGAGGTCCTACAATGAGCAGTTCTTC
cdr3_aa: CAWSARSYNEQFF

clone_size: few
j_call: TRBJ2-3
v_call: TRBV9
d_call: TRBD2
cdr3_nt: TGTGCCAGCAAGCGGGGGGCCGAGGATACGCAGTATTTT
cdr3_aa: CASKRGAEDTQYF

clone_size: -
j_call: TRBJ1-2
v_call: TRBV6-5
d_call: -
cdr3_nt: TGTGCCAGCAGTCGGGAAGACCGAAACTGGGGCTACACCTTC
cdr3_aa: CASSREDRNWGYTF

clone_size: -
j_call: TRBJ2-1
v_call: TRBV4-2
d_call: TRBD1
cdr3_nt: TGTGCCAGCAGCCAAGGGCAGCCGGGACAGGGGAGGTATGAGCAGTTCTTC
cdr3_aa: CASSQGQPGQGRYEQFF

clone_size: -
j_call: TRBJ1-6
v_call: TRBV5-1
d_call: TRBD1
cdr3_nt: TGCGCCAGCAGCTATAACCCGGGACAGGCTAAGAATTCACCCCTCCACTTT
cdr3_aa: CASSYNPGQAKNSPLHF

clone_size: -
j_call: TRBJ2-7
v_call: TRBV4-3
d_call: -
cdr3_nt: TGCGCCAGCAGCCATGAGGAGGTAGGGTACGAGCAGTACTTC
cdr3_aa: CASSHEEVGYEQYF

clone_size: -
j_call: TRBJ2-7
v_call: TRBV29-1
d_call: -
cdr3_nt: TGCAGCGGCATGACAGGAGGCTACGAGCAGTACTTC
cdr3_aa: CSGMTGGYEQYF

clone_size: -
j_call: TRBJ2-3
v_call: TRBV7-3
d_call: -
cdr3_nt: TGTGCCAGCAGCTTAATGACGGGGGGCCCCGATACGCAGTATTTT
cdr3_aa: CASSLMTGGPDTQYF

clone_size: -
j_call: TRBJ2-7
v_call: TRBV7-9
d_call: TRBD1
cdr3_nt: TGTTCAACCGAACAGGGGGCGCCCCCCTACGAGCAGTACTTC
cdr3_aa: CSTEQGAPPYEQYF

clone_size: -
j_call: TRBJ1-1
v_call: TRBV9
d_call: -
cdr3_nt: TGTGCCAGCAGCCCAAGAACGAGGAACACTGAAGCTTTCTTT
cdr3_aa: CASSPRTRNTEAFF

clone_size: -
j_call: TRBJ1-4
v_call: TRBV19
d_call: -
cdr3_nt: TGTGCCAGTAGAAACCCCCCGGAGGTTGAAAAACTGTTTTTT
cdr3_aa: CASRNPPEVEKLFF

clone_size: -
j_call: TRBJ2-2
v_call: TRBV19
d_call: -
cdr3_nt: TGTGCCAGTAGTCAAGGGACTTTCACCGGGGAGCTGTTTTTT
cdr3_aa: CASSQGTFTGELFF

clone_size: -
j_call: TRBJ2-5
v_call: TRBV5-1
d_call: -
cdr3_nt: TGCGCCAGCAGCTTGACCGCAGCTCAAGAGACCCAGTACTTC
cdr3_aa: CASSLTAAQETQYF

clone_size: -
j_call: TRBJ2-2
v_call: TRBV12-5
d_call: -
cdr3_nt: TGTGCTAGTGGTCCAGGGGCAGGGGTCAACACCGGGGAGCTGTTTTTT
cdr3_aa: CASGPGAGVNTGELFF

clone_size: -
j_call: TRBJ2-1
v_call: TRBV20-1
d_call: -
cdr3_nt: TGCAGTGCCGGTGAGCAGTTCTTC
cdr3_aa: CSAGEQFF

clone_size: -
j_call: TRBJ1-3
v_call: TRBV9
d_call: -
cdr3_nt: TGTGCCAGCAGCCGCTCTGGAAACACCATATATTTT
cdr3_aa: CASSRSGNTIYF

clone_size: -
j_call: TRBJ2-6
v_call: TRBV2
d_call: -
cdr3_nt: TGTGCCAGCAGGGGGGAGTCTGGGGCCAACGTCCTGACTTTC
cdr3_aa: CASRGESGANVLTF